This T cell receptor beta chain was obtained from a study of T cell repertoires in cytomegalovirus infection. Study as a whole: The authors used CMV epitopes that were HLA-C-restricted (recently identified) and HLA-B-restricted (well studied). Public TCR beta signature analysis indicated the presence of both CMV infection and matching HLA type.

CDR1 is SGHDT and CDR2 is YYEEEE in the germline V gene. V lost 5 bases to trimming and J lost 7 bases, with 10 bases between them. This CDR3 is built from 12 residues. TCRdb passed the reads through MiXCR, listing each CDR3 protein once. The table has about 130,000 distinct CDR3 sequences, 32% seen once. Study results and limitations: CMV-specific TCR beta clonotypes restricted by HLA-C dominated the ex vivo response.

About this clonotype itself: Antigen specificity is unknown.

V usage is TRBV5-6 and J usage is TRBJ2-1; D not resolved. This clonotype originated in a human donor in good health (CMV status not recorded). Some clones in this sample may be carry-over from other donors' samples. The sequences come from CD8+ T cells from cultured PBMCs, collected from culture after CMV antigen stimulation. The CDR3 spells CASSFLTNEQFF. Written as DNA, the CDR3 is TGTGCCAGCAGTTTCCTAACAAATGAGCAGTTCTTC. The complete variable domain, with remaining parts taken from reference TRBV5-6 and TRBJ2-1, reads DAGVTQSPTHLIKTRGQQVTLRCSPKSGHDTVSWYQQALGQGPQFIFQYYEEEERQRGNFPDRFSGHQFPNYSSELNVNALLLGDSALYLCASSFLTNEQFFGPGTRLTVL.